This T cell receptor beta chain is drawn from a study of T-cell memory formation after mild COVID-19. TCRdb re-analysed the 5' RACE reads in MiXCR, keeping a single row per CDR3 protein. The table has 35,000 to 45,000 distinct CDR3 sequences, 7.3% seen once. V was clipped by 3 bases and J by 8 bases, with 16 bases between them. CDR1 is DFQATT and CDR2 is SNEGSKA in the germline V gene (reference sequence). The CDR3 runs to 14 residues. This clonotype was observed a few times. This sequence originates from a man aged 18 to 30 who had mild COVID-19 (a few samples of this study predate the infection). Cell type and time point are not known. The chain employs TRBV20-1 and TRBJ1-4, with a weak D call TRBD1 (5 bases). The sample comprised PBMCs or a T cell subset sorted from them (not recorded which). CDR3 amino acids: CSASFRQGREKLFF. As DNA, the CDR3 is TGCAGTGCTAGCTTTCGGCAGGGACGGGAAAAACTGTTTTTT.